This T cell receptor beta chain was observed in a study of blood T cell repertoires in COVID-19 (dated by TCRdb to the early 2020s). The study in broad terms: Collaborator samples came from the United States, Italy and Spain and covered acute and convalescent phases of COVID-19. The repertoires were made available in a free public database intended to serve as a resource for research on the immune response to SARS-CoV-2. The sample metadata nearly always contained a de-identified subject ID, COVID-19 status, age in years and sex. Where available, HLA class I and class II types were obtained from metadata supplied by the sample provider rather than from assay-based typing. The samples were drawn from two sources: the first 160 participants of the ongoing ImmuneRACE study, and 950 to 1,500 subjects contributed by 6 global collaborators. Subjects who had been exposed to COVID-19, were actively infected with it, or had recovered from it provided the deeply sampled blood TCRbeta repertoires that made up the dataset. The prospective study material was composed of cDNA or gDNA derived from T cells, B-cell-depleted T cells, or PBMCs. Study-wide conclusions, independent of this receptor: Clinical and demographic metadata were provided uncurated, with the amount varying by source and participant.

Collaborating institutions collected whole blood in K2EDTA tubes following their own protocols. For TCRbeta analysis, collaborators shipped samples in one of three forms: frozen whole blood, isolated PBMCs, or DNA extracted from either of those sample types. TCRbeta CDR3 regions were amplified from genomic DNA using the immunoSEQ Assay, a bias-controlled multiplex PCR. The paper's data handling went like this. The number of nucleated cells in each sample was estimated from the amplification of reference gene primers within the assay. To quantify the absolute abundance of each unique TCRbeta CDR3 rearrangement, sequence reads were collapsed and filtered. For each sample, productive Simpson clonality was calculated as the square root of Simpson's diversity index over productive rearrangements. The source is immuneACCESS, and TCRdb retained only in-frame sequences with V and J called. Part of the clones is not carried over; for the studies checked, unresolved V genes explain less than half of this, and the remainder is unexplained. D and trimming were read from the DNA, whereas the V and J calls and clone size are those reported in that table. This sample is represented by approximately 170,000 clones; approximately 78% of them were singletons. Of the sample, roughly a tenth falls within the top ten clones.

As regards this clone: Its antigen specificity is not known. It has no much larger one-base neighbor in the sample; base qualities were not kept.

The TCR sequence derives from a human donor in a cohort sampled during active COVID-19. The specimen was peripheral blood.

The CDR3 reads CASSPGDRDYGYTF. The DNA sequence is as follows: TGTGCCAGCTCACCGGGCGACAGGGATTATGGCTACACCTTC. The V and J genes are TRBV18 and TRBJ1-2; 7 junctional bases match TRBD1. Reading from cysteine to phenylalanine, the CDR3 counts 14 amino acids. Solely the CDR3 DNA is kept, with 42 bases framed from the first base. For this chain, trimming is 3 bases at the V end and 5 bases at the J end, and the number of junction bases without a gene match is 6. CDR1 KGHSH and CDR2 LQKENI were looked up in the germline V gene.